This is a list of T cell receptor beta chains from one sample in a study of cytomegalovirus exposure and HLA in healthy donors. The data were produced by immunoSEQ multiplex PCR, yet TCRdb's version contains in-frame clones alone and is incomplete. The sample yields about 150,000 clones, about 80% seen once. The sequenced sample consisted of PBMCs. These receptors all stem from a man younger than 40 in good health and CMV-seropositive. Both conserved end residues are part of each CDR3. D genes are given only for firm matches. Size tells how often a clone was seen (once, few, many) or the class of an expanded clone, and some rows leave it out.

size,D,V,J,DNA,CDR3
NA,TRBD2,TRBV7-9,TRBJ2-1,TGTGCCAGCAGCTTACTGAGCGGGAGTTCAGTTGAGCAGTTCTTC,CASSLLSGSSVEQFF
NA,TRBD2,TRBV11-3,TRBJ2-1,TGTGCCAGCAGCCGCGGACTAGCGGGAGGGCCGTATGAGCAGTTCTTC,CASSRGLAGGPYEQFF
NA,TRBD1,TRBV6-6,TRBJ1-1,TGTGCCAGCAGTCCCCTGGCAGGGGGCACTGAAGCTTTCTTT,CASSPLAGGTEAFF
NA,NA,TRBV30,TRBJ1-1,TGTGCCTGGAGTGTACGGAGCTTGAACACTGAAGCTTTCTTT,CAWSVRSLNTEAFF
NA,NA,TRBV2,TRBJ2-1,TGTGCCAGCAGCCTAAACAATGAGCAGTTCTTC,CASSLNNEQFF
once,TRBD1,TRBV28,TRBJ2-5,TGTGCCAGCGGGGCAGGGGGCTTTGAGACCCAGTACTTC,CASGAGGFETQYF
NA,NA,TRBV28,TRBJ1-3,TGTGCCCACGGACTGCACTCTGGAAACACCATATATTTT,CAHGLHSGNTIYF
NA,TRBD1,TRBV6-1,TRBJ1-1,TGTGCCAGCAGTGAGGCCCCCGGGGACAGCACTGAAGCTTTCTTT,CASSEAPGDSTEAFF
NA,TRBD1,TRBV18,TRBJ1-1,TGTGCCAGCTCTACCGGGACAGCGAACACTGAAGCTTTCTTT,CASSTGTANTEAFF
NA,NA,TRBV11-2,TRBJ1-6,TGTGCCAGCAGCTTCGCAGGGTTGAATTCACCCCTCCACTTT,CASSFAGLNSPLHF
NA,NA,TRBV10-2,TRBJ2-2,TGCGCCAGCAGTCCCCCAGGCGGGGAGCTGTTTTTT,CASSPPGGELFF
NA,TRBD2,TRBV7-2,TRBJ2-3,TGTGCCAGCAGCTCGGGACTAGCGGGACCCACAGATACGCAGTATTTT,CASSSGLAGPTDTQYF
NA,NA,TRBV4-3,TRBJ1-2,TGCGCCAGCAGCCAAGGTTTCACAGGGTATGGCTACACCTTC,CASSQGFTGYGYTF
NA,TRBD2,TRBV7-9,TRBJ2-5,TGTGCCAGCAGCCTCACGGGGGGGTACCAAGAGACCCAGTACTTC,CASSLTGGYQETQYF
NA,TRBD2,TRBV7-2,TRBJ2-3,TGTGCCAGCAGCTTATCCGGGAGGCGGGAGGATACGCAGTATTTT,CASSLSGRREDTQYF
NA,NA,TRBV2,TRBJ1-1,TGTGCCAGCAGTCCATTTCAGGCAATGAACACTGAAGCTTTCTTT,CASSPFQAMNTEAFF
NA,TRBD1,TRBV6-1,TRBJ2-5,TGTGCCAGCGCCGACAGGGTCCAAGAGACCCAGTACTTC,CASADRVQETQYF
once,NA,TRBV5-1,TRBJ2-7,TGCGCCAGCAGCTTGTATAGCAAGTACGAGCAGTACTTC,CASSLYSKYEQYF
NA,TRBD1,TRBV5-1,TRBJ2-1,TGCGCCAGCAGCTTAAGGGACAGCTTAGTACCCCCTTACAATGAGCAGTTCTTC,CASSLRDSLVPPYNEQFF
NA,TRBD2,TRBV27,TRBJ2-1,TGTGCCAGCAGCTGGACTAGGATTAACAATGAGCAGTTCTTC,CASSWTRINNEQFF
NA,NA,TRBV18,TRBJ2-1,TGTGCCAGCTCACCACGCCGGGATGAGCAGTTCTTC,CASSPRRDEQFF
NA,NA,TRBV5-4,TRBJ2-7,TGTGCCAGCAGCTTGGATCTTGGGACAACCTACGAGCAGTACTTC,CASSLDLGTTYEQYF
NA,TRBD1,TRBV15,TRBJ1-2,TGTGCCACCAGCAGAGAGGCAGGGGGCCGTGGTGGCTACACCTTC,CATSREAGGRGGYTF
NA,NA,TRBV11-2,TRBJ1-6,TGTGCCAGCAGCTTTCACAGTAGCTCCTATAATTCACCCCTCCACTTT,CASSFHSSSYNSPLHF
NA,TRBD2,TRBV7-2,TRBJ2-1,TGTGCCAGCAGCTTCGTCCGCGGGGGGGGCAATGAGCAGTTCTTC,CASSFVRGGGNEQFF
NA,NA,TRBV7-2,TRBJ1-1,TGTGCCAGCAAACTGGGGGGTTGGGGCACTGAAGCTTTCTTT,CASKLGGWGTEAFF
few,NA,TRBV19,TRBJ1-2,TGTGCCAGTAGTATAGATCTGGGGCAGGATAACTATGGCTACACCTTC,CASSIDLGQDNYGYTF